The TCR beta chain under discussion was sequenced for a study of T cell responses to AZD1222 COVID-19 vaccine. The V gene's germline CDR1 is SGHNT and CDR2 YYREEE (reference sequence). The CDR3 loop spans 15 amino acids. Losses at the gene ends were 3 bases for V and 0 bases for J; bases not matched to a gene: 2. Broader study findings: Along spike, vaccine-associated CD4 TCRs were found throughout, with dominance at 160-218 and 743-854.

Produced via immunoSEQ multiplex PCR; TCRdb's table is partial and in-frame only. The sample has about 57,000 clones, approximately 83% seen once. In this sample, this clone turned up once. Its antigen is undetermined. The receptor comes from an adult in good health. The sample here was peripheral blood, taken on day 0 of AZD1222 vaccination. The gene calls are TRBV5-4 and TRBJ2-1; 8 bases are a match to TRBD2. The CDR3 loop is CASSSREGSYNEQFF. CDR3 DNA sequence: TGTGCCAGCAGCTCACGGGAGGGCTCCTACAATGAGCAGTTCTTC.